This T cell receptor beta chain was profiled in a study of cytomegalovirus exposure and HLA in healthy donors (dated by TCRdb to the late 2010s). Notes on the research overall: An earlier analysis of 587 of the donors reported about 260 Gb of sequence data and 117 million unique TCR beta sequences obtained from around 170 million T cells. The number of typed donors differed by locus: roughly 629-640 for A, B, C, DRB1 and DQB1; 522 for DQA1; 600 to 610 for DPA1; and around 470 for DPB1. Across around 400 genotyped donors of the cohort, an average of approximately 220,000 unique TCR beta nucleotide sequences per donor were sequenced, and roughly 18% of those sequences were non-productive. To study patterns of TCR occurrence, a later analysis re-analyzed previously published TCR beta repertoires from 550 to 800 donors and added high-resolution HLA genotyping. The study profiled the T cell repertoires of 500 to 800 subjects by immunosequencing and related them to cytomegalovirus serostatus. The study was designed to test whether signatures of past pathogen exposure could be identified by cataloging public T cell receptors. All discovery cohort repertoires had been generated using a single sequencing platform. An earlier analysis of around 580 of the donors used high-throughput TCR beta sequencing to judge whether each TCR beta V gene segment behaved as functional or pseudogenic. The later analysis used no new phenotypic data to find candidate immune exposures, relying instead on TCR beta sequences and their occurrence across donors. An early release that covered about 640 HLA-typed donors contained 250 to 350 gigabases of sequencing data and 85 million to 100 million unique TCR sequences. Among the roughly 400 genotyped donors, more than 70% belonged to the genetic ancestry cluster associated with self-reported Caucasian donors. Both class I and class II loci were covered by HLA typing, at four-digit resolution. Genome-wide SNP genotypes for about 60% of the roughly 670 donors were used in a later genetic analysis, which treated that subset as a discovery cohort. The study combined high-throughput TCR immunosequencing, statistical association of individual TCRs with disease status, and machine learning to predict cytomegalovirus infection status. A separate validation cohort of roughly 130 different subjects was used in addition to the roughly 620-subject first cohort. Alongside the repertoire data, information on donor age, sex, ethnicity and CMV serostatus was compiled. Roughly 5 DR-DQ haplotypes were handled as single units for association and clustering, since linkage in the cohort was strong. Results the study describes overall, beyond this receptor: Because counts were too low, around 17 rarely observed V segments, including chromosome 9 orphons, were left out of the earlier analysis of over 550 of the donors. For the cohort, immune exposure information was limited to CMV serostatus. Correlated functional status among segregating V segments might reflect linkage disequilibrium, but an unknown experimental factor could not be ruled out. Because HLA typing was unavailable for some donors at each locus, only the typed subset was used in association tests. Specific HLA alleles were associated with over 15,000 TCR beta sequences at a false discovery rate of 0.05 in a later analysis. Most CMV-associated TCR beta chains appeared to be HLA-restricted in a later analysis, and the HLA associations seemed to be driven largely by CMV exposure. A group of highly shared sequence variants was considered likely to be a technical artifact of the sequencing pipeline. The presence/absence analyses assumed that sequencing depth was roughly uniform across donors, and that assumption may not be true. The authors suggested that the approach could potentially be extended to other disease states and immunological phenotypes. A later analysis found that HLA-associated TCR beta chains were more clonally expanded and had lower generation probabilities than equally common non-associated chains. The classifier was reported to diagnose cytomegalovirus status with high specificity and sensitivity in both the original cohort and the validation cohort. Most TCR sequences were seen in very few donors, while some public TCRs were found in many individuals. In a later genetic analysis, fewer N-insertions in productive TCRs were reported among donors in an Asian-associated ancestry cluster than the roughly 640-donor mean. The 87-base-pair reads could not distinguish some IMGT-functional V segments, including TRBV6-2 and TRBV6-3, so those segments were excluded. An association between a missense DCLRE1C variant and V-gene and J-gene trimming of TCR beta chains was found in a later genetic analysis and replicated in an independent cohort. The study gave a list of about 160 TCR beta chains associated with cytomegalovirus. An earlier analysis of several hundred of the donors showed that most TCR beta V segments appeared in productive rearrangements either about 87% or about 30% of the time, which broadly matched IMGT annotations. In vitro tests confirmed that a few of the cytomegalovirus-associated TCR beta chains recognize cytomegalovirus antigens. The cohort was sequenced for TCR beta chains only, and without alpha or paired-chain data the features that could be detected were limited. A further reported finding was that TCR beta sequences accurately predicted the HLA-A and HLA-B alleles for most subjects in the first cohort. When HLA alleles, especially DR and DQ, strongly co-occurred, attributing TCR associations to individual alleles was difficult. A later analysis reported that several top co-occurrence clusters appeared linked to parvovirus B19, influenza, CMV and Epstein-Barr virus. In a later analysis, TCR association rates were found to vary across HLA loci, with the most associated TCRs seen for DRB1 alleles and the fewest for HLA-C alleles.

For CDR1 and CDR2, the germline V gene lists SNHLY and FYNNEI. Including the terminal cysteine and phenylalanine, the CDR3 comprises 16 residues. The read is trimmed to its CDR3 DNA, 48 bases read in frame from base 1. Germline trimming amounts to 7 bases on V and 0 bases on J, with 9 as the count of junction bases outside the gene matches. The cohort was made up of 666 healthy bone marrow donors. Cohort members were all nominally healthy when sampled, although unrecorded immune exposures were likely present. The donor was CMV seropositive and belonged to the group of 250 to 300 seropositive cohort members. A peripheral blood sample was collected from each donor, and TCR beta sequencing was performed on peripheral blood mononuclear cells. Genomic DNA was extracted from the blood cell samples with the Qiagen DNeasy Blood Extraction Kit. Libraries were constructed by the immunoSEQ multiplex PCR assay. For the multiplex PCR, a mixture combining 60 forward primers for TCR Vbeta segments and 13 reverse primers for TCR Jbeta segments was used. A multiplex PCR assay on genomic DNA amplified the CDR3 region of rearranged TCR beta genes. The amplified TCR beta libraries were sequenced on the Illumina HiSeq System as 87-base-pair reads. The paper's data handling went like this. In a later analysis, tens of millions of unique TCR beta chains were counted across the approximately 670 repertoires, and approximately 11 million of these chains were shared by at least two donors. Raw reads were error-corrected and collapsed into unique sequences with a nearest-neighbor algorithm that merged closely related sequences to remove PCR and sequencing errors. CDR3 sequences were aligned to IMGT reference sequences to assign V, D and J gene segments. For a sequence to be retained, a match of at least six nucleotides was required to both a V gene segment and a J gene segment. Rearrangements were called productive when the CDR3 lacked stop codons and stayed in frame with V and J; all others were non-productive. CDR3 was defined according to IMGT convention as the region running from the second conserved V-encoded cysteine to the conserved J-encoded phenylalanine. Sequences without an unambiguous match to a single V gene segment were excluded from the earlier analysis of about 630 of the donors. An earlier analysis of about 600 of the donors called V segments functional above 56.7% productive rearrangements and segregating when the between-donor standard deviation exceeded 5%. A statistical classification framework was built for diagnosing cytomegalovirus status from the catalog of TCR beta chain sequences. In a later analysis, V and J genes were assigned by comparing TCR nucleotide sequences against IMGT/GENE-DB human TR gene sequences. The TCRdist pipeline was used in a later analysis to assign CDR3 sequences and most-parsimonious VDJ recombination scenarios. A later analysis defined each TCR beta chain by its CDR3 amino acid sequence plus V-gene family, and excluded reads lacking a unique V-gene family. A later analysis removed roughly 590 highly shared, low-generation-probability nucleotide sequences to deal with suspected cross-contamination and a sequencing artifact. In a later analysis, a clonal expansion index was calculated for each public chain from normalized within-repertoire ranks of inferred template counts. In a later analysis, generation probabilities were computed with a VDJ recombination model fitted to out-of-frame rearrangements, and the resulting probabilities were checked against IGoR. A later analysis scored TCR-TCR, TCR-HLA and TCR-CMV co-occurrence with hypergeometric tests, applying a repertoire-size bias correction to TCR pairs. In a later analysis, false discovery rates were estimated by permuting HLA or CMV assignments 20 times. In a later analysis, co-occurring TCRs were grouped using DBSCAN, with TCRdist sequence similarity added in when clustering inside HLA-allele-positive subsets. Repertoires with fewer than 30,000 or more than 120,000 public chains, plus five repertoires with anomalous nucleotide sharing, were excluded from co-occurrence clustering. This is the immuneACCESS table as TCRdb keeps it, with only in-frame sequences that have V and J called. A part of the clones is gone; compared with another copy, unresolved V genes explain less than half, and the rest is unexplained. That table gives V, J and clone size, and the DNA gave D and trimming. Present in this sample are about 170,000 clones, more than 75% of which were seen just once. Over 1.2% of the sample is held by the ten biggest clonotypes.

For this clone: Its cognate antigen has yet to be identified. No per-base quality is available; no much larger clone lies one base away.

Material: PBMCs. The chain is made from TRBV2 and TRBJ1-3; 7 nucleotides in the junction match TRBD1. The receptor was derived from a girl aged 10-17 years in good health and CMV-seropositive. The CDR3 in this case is CASTKRGDSSGNTIYF. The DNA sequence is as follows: TGTGCCAGCACTAAAAGGGGGGACAGCTCTGGAAACACCATATATTTT. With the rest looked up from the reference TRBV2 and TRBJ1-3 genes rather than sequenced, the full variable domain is EPEVTQTPSHQVTQMGQEVILRCVPISNHLYFYWYRQILGQKVEFLVSFYNNEISEKSEIFDDQFSVERPDGSNFTLKIRSTKLEDSAMYFCASTKRGDSSGNTIYFGEGSWLTVV.